These 5 T cell receptor beta chains came from one sample sequenced in a study of blood T cell repertoires in COVID-19. TCRdb's table, derived via immunoSEQ multiplex PCR, lists solely in-frame clones and lacks some. The sample holds 170,000 or so clones; approximately 81% are singletons and the top ten take 14%. Sequences were obtained from peripheral blood. The source is a young man with active or convalescent COVID-19.

The rearrangement joins TRBV15 to TRBJ2-7; maybe TRBD2 (6 bases). The V end was cut by 0 bases, the J end by 2 bases, with 11 bases between. The length of the CDR3 is 15 residues. The germline CDR1 and CDR2 sequences are LNHNV and YYDKDF (reference sequence). The CDR3 sequence is CATSRDLGGAYEQYF. DNA for the CDR3: TGTGCCACCAGCAGAGACCTCGGCGGGGCCTACGAGCAGTACTTC.

The rearrangement uses TRBV19 and TRBJ2-5, with D possibly matching TRBD2 (5 bases). CDR1 is LNHDA, CDR2 SQIVND, per germline (reference sequence). The CDR3 has 16 residues. V lost 4 bases and J lost 3, with 18 bases in between. The CDR3 region is CASSKPPSGGKETQYF. CDR3 in DNA: TGTGCCAGTAGTAAGCCCCCCAGCGGCGGAAAAGAGACCCAGTACTTC.

The chain recombines TRBV11-1 with TRBJ2-7, with 8 bases aligning to TRBD2. With 6 bases clipped from V and 4 bases from J, the junction kept 8 bases outside the gene matches. The CDR3 extends over 14 amino acids. Germline-derived CDR1 and CDR2 are SGHAT and FQDESV (reference sequence). Here the CDR3 reads CASRRSGTSYEQYF. The CDR3 coding sequence is TGTGCCAGCAGACGTAGCGGGACCTCTTACGAGCAGTACTTC.

This chain links TRBV4-1 with TRBJ1-2; D is unclear. Trimming took 1 base from V and 6 from J, leaving 9 bases between them. The CDR3 consists of 13 residues. Germline V gene lookup returns CDR1 MGHRA and CDR2 YSYEKL. For the CDR3, the DNA is TGCGCCAGCAGCCAAGGGCGGGCCAATGGCTACACCTTC. Its translation: CASSQGRANGYTF.

This rearrangement joins TRBV4-1 to TRBJ2-5; the match to TRBD2 covers 8 bases. V shed 4 bases, J shed 2 bases, and the junction held 12 bases outside the gene matches. The CDR3 has 17 amino acids. The V gene's germline CDR1 is MGHRA and CDR2 YSYEKL. CDR3 region: CASSRTLAGGKQETQYF. Written as DNA, the CDR3 is TGCGCCAGCAGCCGGACCCTGGCGGGGGGAAAGCAAGAGACCCAGTACTTC.